The 16 T cell receptor beta chains listed next were all sequenced from one sample in a study of blood T cell repertoires in COVID-19. Generated by immunoSEQ multiplex PCR, the TCRdb table keeps only in-frame clones and is missing some. The table includes approximately 190,000 clones, roughly 80% detected once. The source material was peripheral blood. The source of these receptors is a man aged 30 to 39 with active or convalescent COVID-19.

The rearrangement links TRBV14 to TRBJ2-7, with a weak D call TRBD2 (6 bases). Germline V gene lookup returns CDR1 SGHDN and CDR2 FVKESK. The V end was cut by 1 base, the J end by 3 bases, with 13 bases between. The CDR3 extends over 15 amino acids. The CDR3 DNA reads TGTGCCAGCAGCCAAGGGTTCGGGAGTATCTACGAGCAGTACTTC. It specifies CASSQGFGSIYEQYF.

V usage is TRBV5-8 and J usage is TRBJ1-2; 10 bases are shared with TRBD1. The CDR3 has 17 residues. Germline V gene sequence: CDR1 SGHTS, CDR2 YDEGEE. V lost 4 bases and J lost 5; bases outside the gene matches: 14. The CDR3 here is CASSRRGQGKDAYGYTF. The CDR3 region has the DNA TGTGCCAGCAGCCGCCGGGGACAGGGGAAGGATGCGTATGGCTACACCTTC.

The chain joins TRBV10-3 to TRBJ2-1, with TRBD1 identical over 10 bases. After removal of 9 bases from V and 6 bases from J, the junction contained 5 bases not matched to a gene. CDR3 length equals 13 residues. Germline CDR1 is ENHRY and CDR2 is SYGVKD. CDR3 DNA sequence: TGTGCCATAGGACAGGGGGGGGGCAATGAGCAGTTCTTC. Translation: CAIGQGGGNEQFF.

J is TRBJ2-1 and V is TRBV25-1; D is undetermined. The V end was cut by 2 bases, the J end by 8 bases, with 7 bases between. This CDR3 has 12 amino acids. Germline V CDR1 and CDR2: MGHDK, SYGVNS. The CDR3: CASSEEVYEQFF. CDR3 bases: TGTGCCAGCAGTGAAGAGGTCTATGAGCAGTTCTTC.

The rearrangement joins TRBV19 to TRBJ1-1; D may be TRBD1 (6 bases). Trimming pared 5 bases from V and 5 bases from J, leaving 9 bases between. This CDR3 spans 12 amino acids. CDR1 is LNHDA and CDR2 is SQIVND in the germline V gene (reference sequence). CDR3 DNA sequence: TGTGCCAGTAGTGTCAGGGGTACTGAAGCTTTCTTT. Translating it yields CASSVRGTEAFF.

The chain employs TRBV24-1 and TRBJ2-3, with TRBD2 identical over 10 bases. V was pared by 4 bases and J by 2 bases, with 2 bases of the junction left unmatched. The length of the CDR3 is 15 residues. Germline V gene lookup returns CDR1 KGHDR and CDR2 SFDVKD. The CDR3 here is CATSELAGFTDTQYF. In DNA form, the CDR3 reads TGTGCCACCAGTGAACTAGCGGGGTTCACAGATACGCAGTATTTT.

This clone was seen a single time. The sample has other DNA sequences that encode this CDR3 too. This chain links TRBV28 with TRBJ1-3; D not resolved. The V end lost 11 bases, the J end lost 2 bases, and 13 bases lay between the germline ends. The CDR3 loop spans 13 amino acids. Germline V gene sequence: CDR1 MDHEN, CDR2 SYDVKM. The CDR3 region is CASRRTAGNTIYF. Here the CDR3 DNA reads TGTGCCTCGCGGAGGACGGCTGGAAACACCATATATTTT. Full variable domain (outside the CDR3, taken from reference TRBV28 and TRBJ1-3): DVKVTQSSRYLVKRTGEKVFLECVQDMDHENMFWYRQDPGLGLRLIYFSYDVKMKEKGDIPEGYSVSREKKERFSLILESASTNQTSMYLCASRRTAGNTIYFGEGSWLTVV.

A single count supports this clone. This rearrangement joins TRBV28 to TRBJ1-2; no firm D call. The CDR3 length is 14 residues. V lost 4 bases and J 8 bases, leaving 17 bases between the germline ends. Per the germline V gene, CDR1 is MDHEN and CDR2 is SYDVKM. The CDR3 DNA reads as TGTGCCAGCAGTTCCCCAGAGCGAAACTTCGGCTACACCTTC. Translating gives CASSSPERNFGYTF.

The V call is TRBV10-1, the J call TRBJ1-1; unclear D gene. This CDR3 comprises 13 residues. Germline loops: CDR1 WNHNN, CDR2 SYGVQD (reference sequence). V was cut by 4 bases and J by 6 bases, with 12 bases left in between. In DNA, the CDR3 is TGCGCCAGCAGTGGAGGAGGGCTCGCTGAAGCTTTCTTT. Translation gives CASSGGGLAEAFF.

The rearrangement joins TRBV10-1 to TRBJ2-2, with 8 bases aligning to TRBD1. V shed 4 bases and J 0 bases; nucleotides not matched to a gene: 1. The germline gives CDR1 WNHNN, CDR2 SYGVQD (reference sequence). The CDR3 is 15 amino acids. CDR3 DNA sequence: TGCGCCAGCAGTGGGGACAGGTCGAACACCGGGGAGCTGTTTTTT. The encoded protein is CASSGDRSNTGELFF.

The rearrangement links TRBV2 to TRBJ1-5, with 10 bases aligning to TRBD1. The CDR3 contains 14 residues. V was pared by 3 bases and J by 6 bases, with 2 bases of the junction left unmatched. Germline CDR1 reads SNHLY; CDR2 reads FYNNEI. CDR3 amino acids: CASSEGTGAQPQHF. The CDR3 coding sequence is TGTGCCAGCAGTGAGGGGACAGGGGCTCAGCCCCAGCATTTT.

This clone has just one count. The rearrangement links TRBV9 to TRBJ2-1; D ambiguous. Germline CDR1 reads SGDLS; CDR2 reads YYNGEE. The CDR3 is 13 amino acids. V lost 4 bases and J 10 bases, leaving 15 bases between the germline ends. In DNA form, the CDR3 reads TGTGCCAGCAGCCCTACCCCATCTGCAGAGCAGTTCTTC. Its protein product is CASSPTPSAEQFF.

The J gene is TRBJ2-7, the V gene TRBV6-2 or TRBV6-3; 13 nucleotides line up with TRBD2. The CDR3 runs 17 residues. Germline V lookup: CDR1 MNHEY, CDR2 SVGEGT. Germline trimming cut 6 bases from V and 4 bases from J; bases unmatched to any gene: 12. The CDR3 loop reads CASSPNPGLAGYYEQYF. The CDR3 coding sequence is TGTGCCAGCAGCCCAAACCCGGGACTAGCGGGGTATTACGAGCAGTACTTC.

The gene calls are TRBV13 and TRBJ2-1; 8 nucleotides agree with TRBD2. There are 14 residues in the CDR3. Germline CDR1 is PRHDT and CDR2 is FYEKMQ (reference sequence). Trimming removed 3 bases from V and 4 bases from J; junction bases left unmatched: 2. CDR3 in amino acids: CASSFGTSYNEQFF. Written as DNA, the CDR3 is TGTGCCAGCAGCTTTGGGACTAGTTACAATGAGCAGTTCTTC.

The V call is TRBV5-8, the J call TRBJ2-1; D not certain. Germline V CDR1 and CDR2: SGHTS, YDEGEE. This CDR3 spans 14 amino acids. V was pared by 2 bases and J by 4 bases, with 10 bases between. The CDR3 coding sequence is TGTGCCAGCAGCTTCGCAGGTTTTTACAATGAGCAGTTCTTC. This sequence encodes CASSFAGFYNEQFF.

This clone appeared a single time. One junction end does not reproduce the germline sequence, and a read error may be involved. V and J are TRBV5-4 and TRBJ2-7, with 12 bases matching TRBD2. There are 12 residues in the CDR3. CDR1 SGHNT and CDR2 YYREEE come from the germline V gene (reference sequence). CDR3 sequence: CASSFGLAGMIF. CDR3 nucleotides: TGTGCCAGCAGCTTTGGACTAGCGGGAATGATTTTC.